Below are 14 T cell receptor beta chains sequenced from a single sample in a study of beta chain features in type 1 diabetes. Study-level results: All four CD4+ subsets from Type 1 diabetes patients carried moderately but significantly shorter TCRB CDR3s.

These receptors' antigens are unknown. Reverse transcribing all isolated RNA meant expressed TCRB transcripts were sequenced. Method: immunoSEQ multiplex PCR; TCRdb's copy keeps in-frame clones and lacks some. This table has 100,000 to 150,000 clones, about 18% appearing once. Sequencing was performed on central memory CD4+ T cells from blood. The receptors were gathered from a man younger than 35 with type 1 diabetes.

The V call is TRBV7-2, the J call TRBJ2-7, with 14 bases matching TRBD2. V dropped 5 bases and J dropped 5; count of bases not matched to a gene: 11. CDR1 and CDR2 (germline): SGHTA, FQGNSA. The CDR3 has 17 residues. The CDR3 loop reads CASSLGLAGAQGNEQYF. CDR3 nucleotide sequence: TGTGCCAGCAGCCTGGGACTAGCGGGGGCCCAAGGGAACGAGCAGTACTTC.

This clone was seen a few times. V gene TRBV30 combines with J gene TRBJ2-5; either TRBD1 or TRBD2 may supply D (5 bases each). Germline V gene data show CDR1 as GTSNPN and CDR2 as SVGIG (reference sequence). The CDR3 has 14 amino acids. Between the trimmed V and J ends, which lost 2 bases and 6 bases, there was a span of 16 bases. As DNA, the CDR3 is TGTGCCTGGAGTACCGGGGCAGGGTTTCAGACCCAGTACTTC. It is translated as CAWSTGAGFQTQYF.

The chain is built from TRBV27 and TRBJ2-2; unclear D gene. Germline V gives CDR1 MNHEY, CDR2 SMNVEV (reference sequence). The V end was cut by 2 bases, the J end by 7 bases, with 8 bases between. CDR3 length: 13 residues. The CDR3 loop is CASSLNGHGELFF. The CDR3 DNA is TGTGCCAGCAGTTTAAACGGGCACGGGGAGCTGTTTTTT.

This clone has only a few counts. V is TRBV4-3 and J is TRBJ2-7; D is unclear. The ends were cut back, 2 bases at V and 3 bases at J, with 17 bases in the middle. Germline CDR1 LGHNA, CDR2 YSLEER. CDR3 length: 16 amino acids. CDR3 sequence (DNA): TGCGCCAGCAGCCAACGATCGGTAGGTTACAGCTACGAGCAGTACTTC. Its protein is CASSQRSVGYSYEQYF.

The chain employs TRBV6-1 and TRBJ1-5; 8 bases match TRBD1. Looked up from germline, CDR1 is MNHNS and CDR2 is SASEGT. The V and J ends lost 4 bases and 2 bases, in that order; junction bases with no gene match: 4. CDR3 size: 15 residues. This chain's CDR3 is CASSGQGPRNQPQHF. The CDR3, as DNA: TGTGCCAGCAGTGGACAGGGGCCCCGCAATCAGCCCCAGCATTTT.

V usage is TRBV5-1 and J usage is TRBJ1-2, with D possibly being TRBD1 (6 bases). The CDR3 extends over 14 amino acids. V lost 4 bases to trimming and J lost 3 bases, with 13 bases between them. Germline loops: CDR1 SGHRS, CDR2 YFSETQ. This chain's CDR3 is CASSPNREDYGYTF. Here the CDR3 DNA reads TGCGCCAGCAGCCCGAACAGGGAAGACTATGGCTACACCTTC.

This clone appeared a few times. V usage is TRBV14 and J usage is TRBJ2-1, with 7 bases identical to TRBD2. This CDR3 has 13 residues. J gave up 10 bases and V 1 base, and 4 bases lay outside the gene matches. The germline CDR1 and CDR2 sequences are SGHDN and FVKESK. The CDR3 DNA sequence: TGTGCCAGCAGCCAAGGACTAGCAAGGGAGCAGTTCTTC. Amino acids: CASSQGLAREQFF.

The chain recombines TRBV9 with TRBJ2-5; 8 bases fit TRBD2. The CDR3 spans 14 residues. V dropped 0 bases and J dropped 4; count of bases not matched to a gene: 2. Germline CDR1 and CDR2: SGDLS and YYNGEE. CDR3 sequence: CASSVVGLGETQYF. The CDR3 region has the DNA TGTGCCAGCAGCGTAGTGGGACTAGGAGAGACCCAGTACTTC.

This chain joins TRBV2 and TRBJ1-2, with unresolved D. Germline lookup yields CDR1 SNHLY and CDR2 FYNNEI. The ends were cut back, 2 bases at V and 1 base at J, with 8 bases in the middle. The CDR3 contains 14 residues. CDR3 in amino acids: CASSEWEDNYGYTF. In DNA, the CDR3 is TGTGCCAGCAGTGAATGGGAAGATAACTATGGCTACACCTTC. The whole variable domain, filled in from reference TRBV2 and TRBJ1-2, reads EPEVTQTPSHQVTQMGQEVILRCVPISNHLYFYWYRQILGQKVEFLVSFYNNEISEKSEIFDDQFSVERPDGSNFTLKIRSTKLEDSAMYFCASSEWEDNYGYTFGSGTRLTVV.

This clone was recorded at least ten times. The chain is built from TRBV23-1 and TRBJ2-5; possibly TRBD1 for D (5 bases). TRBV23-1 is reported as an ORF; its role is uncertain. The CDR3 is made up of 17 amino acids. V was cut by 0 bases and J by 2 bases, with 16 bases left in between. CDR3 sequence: CASSQSAGIWRQETQYF. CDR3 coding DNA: TGCGCCAGCAGTCAATCAGCAGGGATCTGGCGACAAGAGACCCAGTACTTC.

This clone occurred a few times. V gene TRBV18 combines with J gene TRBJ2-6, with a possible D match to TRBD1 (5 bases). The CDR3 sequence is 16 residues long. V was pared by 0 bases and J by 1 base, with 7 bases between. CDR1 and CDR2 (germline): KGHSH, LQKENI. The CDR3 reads CASSPPRQSGANVLTF. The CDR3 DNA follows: TGTGCCAGCTCACCACCGCGACAGTCTGGGGCCAACGTCCTGACTTTC.

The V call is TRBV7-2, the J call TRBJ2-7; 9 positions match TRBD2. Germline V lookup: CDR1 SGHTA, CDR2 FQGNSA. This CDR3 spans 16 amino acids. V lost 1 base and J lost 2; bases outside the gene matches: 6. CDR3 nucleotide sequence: TGTGCCAGCAGCTTAGTTCCTCGCGGGGGGGCCTACGAGCAGTACTTC. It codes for CASSLVPRGGAYEQYF.

The CDR3 reads CASSRTPSQNEQFF. The CDR3 bases are TGTGCCAGTAGTAGGACACCTTCGCAGAATGAGCAGTTCTTC. The rearrangement joins TRBV19 to TRBJ2-1, with TRBD1 as a possible D gene (5 bases). Trimming took 4 bases from V and 7 from J, leaving 14 bases between them. CDR1 and CDR2 (germline): LNHDA, SQIVND (reference sequence). This CDR3 comprises 14 residues.

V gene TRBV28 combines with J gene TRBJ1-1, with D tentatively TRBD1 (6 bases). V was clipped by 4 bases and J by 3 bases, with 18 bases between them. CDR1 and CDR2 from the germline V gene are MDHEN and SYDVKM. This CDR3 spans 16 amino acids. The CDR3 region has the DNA TGTGCCAGCAGTTCCTCCGGGGGCAGGGCTGACACTGAAGCTTTCTTT. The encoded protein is CASSSSGGRADTEAFF.